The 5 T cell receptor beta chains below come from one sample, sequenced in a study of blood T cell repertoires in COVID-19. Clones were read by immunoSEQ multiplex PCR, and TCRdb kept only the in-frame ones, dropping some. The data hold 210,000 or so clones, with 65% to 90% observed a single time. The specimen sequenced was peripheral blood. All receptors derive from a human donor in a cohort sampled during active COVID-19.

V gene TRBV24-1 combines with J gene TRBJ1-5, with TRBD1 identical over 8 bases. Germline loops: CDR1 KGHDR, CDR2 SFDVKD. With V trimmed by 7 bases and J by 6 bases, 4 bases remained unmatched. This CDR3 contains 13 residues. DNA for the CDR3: TGTGCCACCAGGGACAGGGAAGGTCAGCCCCAGCATTTT. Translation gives CATRDREGQPQHF.

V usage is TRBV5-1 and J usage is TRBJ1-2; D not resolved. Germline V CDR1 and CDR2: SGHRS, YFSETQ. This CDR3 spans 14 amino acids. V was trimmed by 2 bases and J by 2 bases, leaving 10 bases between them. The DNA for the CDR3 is TGCGCCAGCAGCTTCGGGCGCGGGAACTATGGCTACACCTTC. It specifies CASSFGRGNYGYTF.

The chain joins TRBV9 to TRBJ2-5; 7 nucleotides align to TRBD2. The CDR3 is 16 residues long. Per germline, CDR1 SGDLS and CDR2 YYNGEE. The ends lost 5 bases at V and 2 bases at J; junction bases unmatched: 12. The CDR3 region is CASSPGTGGPQETQYF. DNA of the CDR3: TGTGCCAGCAGTCCAGGGACGGGAGGACCTCAAGAGACCCAGTACTTC.

CDR3 residues: CASSSGSYNSPLHF. The CDR3 DNA reads as TGTGCCAGCAGCAGCGGCTCCTATAATTCACCCCTCCACTTT. This rearrangement joins TRBV6-5 to TRBJ1-6; D gene unclear. Germline V gene data show CDR1 as MNHEY and CDR2 as SVGAGI. Trimming shortened V by 6 bases and J by 0 bases, and 6 bases separated the two germline ends. The CDR3 totals 14 residues.

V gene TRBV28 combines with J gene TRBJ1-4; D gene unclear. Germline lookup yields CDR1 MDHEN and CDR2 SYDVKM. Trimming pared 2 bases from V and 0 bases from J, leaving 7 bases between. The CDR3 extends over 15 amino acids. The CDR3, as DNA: TGTGCCAGCAGTTTAGAGGGAGCAACTAATGAAAAACTGTTTTTT. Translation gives CASSLEGATNEKLFF.